Presented here are 2 T cell receptor beta chains from one specimen sequenced in a study of blood T cells in healthy people across ages. It was with a sample-barcoded 5' primer and a J-beta primer mix that a second PCR of roughly 7 to 12 cycles was run. A single record per CDR3 protein comes from TCRdb applying MiXCR to the 5' RACE reads. The table records around 780,000 distinct CDR3 sequences, roughly three fifths of them present only once. The source material was blood. The receptors shown here come from a man between 40 and 49 years old in good health.

The chain links TRBV20-1 to TRBJ2-3; 9 bases match TRBD1. This CDR3 is built from 17 residues. The V gene's germline CDR1 is DFQATT and CDR2 SNEGSKA (reference sequence). The J segment lost 3 bases and the V segment lost 0 bases, leaving 10 bases of the junction unmatched. CDR3 protein: CSARDYSTDRGTDTQYF. CDR3 nucleotides: TGCAGTGCTAGAGATTATAGTACGGACAGGGGTACAGATACGCAGTATTTT.

CDR3 DNA: TGCGCCAGCAGCCAAGAGATGGTTATGGCTAGCGGGAGTGGCTTGGTAAACATTCAGTACTTC. Its translation: CASSQEMVMASGSGLVNIQYF. The V call is TRBV4-3, the J call TRBJ2-5; 10 bases are shared with TRBD2. The end of the DNA fits TRBJ2-4 better, so the J call may be wrong. Germline-derived CDR1 and CDR2 are LGHNA and YSLEER. This CDR3 spans 21 amino acids.